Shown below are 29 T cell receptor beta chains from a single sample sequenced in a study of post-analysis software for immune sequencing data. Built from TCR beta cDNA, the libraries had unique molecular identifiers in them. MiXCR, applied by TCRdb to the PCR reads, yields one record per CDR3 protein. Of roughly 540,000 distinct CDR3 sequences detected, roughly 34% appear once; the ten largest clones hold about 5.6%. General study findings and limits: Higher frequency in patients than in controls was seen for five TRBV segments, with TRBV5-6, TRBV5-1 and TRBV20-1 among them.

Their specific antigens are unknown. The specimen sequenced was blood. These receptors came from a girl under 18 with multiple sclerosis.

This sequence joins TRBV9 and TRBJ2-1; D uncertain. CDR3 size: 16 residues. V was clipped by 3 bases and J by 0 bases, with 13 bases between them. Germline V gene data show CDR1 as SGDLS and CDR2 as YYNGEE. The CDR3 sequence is CASSADSSSSYNEQFF. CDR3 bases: TGTGCCAGCAGCGCTGATAGCTCGAGCTCCTACAATGAGCAGTTCTTC. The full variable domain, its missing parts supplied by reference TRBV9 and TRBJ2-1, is DSGVTQTPKHLITATGQRVTLRCSPRSGDLSVYWYQQSLDQGLQFLIQYYNGEERAKGNILERFSAQQFPDLHSELNLSSLELGDSALYFCASSADSSSSYNEQFFGPGTRLTVL.

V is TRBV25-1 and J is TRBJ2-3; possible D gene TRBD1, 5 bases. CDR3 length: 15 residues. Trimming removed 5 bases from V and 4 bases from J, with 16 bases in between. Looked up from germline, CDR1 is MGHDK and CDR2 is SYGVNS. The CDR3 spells CASSMGRVPSDTQYF. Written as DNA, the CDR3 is TGTGCCAGCAGTATGGGCAGGGTTCCGTCAGATACGCAGTATTTT. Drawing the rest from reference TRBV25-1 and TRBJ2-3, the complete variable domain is EADIYQTPRYLVIGTGKKITLECSQTMGHDKMYWYQQDPGMELHLIHYSYGVNSTEKGDLSSESTVSRIRTEHFPLTLESARPSHTSQYLCASSMGRVPSDTQYFGPGTRLTVL.

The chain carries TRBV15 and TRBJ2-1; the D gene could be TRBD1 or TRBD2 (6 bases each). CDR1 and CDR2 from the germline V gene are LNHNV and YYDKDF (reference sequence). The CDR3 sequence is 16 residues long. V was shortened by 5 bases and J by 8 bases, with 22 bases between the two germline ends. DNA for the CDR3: TGTGCCACCAGCGGTAATGTGGGGGGCGAGATCTATGAGCAGTTCTTC. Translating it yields CATSGNVGGEIYEQFF.

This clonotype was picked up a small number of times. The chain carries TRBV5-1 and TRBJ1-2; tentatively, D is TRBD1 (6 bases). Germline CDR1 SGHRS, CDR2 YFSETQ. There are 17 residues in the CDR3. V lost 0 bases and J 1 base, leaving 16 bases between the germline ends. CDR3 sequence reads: CASSLGYRDTSNYGYTF. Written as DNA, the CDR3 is TGCGCCAGCAGCTTGGGCTACCGGGACACCAGTAACTATGGCTACACCTTC.

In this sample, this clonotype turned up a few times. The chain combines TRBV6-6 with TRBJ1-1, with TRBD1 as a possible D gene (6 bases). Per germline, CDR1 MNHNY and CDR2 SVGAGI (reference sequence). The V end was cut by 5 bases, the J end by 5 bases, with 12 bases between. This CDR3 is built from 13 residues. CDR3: CASSEGVGTEAFF. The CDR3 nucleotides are TGTGCCAGCAGTGAGGGGGTGGGTACTGAAGCTTTCTTT.

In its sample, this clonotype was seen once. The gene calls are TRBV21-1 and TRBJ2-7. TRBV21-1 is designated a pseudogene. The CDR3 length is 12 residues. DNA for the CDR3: TGTGCCAGCAGCAAAGCCCCTCACGAGCAGTACTTC. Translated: CASSKAPHEQYF.

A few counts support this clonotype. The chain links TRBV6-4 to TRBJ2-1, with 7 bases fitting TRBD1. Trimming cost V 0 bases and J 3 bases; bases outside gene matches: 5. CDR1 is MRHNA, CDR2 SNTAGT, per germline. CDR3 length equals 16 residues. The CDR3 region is CASSDSRGTVYNEQFF. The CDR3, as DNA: TGTGCCAGCAGTGACTCGAGGGGGACAGTCTACAATGAGCAGTTCTTC.

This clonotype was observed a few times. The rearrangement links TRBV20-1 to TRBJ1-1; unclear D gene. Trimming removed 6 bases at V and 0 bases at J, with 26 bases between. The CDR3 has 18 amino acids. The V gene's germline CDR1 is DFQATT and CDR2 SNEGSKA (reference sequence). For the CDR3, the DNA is TGCAGTGCCAAAAACATCGGGGTTACGCAGGCCTTGAACACTGAAGCTTTCTTT. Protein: CSAKNIGVTQALNTEAFF.

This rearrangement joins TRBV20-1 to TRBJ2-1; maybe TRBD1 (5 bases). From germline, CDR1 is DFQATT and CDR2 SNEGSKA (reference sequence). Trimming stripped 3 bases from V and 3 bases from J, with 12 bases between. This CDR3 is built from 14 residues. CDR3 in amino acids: CSASRQLDYNEQFF. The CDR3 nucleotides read TGCAGTGCTAGCCGACAGTTAGACTACAATGAGCAGTTCTTC.

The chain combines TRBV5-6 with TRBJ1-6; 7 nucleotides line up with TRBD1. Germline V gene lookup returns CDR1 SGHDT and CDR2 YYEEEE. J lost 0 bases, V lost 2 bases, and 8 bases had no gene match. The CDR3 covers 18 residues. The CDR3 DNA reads TGTGCCAGCAGCTTAAACCCGACAGGGATCTCCTATAATTCACCCCTCCACTTT. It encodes CASSLNPTGISYNSPLHF.

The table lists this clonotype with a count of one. The CDR3 DNA reads as TGTGCCATCAGTGAGACGGGACTCGACACAGATACGCAGTATTTT. Its translation is CAISETGLDTDTQYF. This sequence joins TRBV10-3 and TRBJ2-3, with D possibly TRBD2 on 6 matching bases. The CDR3 totals 15 residues. Germline CDR1 ENHRY, CDR2 SYGVKD. Trimming left V 2 bases short and J 2 bases short, with 11 bases between.

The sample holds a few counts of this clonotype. The CDR3 spells CASRPQGASYNEQFF. As DNA, the CDR3 is TGTGCCAGCAGGCCTCAGGGGGCCTCCTACAATGAGCAGTTCTTC. The chain employs TRBV6-2 or TRBV6-3 and TRBJ2-1; 8 positions agree with TRBD1. The V gene end was trimmed by 6 bases and the J gene end by 0 bases; junction bases not matched to a gene: 4. Germline values: CDR1 MNHEY, CDR2 SVGEGT. The CDR3 length is 15 residues.

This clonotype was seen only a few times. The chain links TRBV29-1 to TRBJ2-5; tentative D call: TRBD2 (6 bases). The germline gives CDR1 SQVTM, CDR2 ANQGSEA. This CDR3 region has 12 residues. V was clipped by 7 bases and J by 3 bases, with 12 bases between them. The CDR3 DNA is TGCAGCGCCGCCCCGGGGGAAGAGACCCAGTACTTC. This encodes CSAAPGEETQYF.

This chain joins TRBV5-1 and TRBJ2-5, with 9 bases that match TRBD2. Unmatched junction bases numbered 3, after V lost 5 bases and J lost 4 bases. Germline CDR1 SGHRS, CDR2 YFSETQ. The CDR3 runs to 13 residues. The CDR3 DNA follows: TGCGCCAGCAGTTCACTAGCGGGAGAGACCCAGTACTTC. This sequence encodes CASSSLAGETQYF.

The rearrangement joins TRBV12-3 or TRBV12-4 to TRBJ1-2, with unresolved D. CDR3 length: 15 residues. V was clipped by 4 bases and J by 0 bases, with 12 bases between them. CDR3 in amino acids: CASSYEIGPNYGYTF. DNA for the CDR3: TGTGCCAGCAGTTATGAGATCGGGCCTAACTATGGCTACACCTTC.

The CDR3 reads CASSLFPRQGHGYTF. CDR3 DNA sequence: TGTGCCAGCAGTTTATTCCCCCGACAGGGACATGGCTACACCTTC. V is TRBV27 and J is TRBJ1-2, with 7 bases aligning to TRBD1. J was trimmed by 6 bases and V by 1 base; bases with no gene match: 8. This CDR3 region has 15 residues. Germline V gene lookup returns CDR1 MNHEY and CDR2 SMNVEV (reference sequence).

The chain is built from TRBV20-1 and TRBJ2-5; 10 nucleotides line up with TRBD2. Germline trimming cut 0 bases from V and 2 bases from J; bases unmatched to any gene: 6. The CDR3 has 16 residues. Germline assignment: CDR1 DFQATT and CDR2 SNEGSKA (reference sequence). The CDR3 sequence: CSARDSLAGDQETQYF. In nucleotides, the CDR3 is TGCAGTGCTAGAGATTCCCTAGCGGGGGATCAAGAGACCCAGTACTTC.

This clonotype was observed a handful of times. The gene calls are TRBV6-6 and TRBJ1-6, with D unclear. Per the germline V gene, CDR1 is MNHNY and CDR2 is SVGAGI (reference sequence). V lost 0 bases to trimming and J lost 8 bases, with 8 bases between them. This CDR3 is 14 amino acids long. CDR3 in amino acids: CASSYSPGDSPLHF. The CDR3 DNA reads TGTGCCAGCAGTTACTCGCCCGGGGATTCACCCCTCCACTTT.

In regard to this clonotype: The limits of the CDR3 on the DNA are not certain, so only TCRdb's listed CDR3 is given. CDR3: CASSKVGTGSGYEQYF. V gene TRBV21-1 combines with J gene TRBJ2-7; the listed D gene, TRBD1, was not tested against the DNA. TRBV21-1 is recorded as a pseudogene. Counting both end residues, the CDR3 totals 16 amino acids.

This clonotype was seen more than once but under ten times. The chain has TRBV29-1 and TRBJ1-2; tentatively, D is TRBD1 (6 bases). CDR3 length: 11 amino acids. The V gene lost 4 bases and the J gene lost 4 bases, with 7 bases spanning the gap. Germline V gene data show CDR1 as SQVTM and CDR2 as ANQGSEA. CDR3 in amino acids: CSVGTVYGYTF. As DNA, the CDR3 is TGCAGCGTTGGGACAGTCTATGGCTACACCTTC. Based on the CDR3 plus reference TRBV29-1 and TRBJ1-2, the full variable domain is SAVISQKPSRDICQRGTSLTIQCQVDSQVTMMFWYRQQPGQSLTLIATANQGSEATYESGFVIDKFPISRPNLTFSTLTVSNMSPEDSSIYLCSVGTVYGYTFGSGTRLTVV.

The CDR3 protein is CASSQENRNYEQYF. The DNA for the CDR3 is TGTGCCAGCAGCCAAGAAAACCGGAACTACGAGCAGTACTTC. The rearrangement links TRBV3-1 to TRBJ2-4; no clear D gene. Near its end, the DNA agrees better with TRBJ2-7, so the J call may be wrong. This CDR3 comprises 14 residues. Germline V gives CDR1 LGHDT, CDR2 YNNKEL (reference sequence).

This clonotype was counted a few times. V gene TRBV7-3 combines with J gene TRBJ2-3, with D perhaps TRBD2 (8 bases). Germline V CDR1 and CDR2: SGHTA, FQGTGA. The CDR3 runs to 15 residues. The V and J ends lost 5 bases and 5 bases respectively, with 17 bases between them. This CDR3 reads CASSPDRAGGDTQYF. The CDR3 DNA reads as TGTGCCAGCAGCCCCGACAGGGCGGGGGGAGATACGCAGTATTTT.

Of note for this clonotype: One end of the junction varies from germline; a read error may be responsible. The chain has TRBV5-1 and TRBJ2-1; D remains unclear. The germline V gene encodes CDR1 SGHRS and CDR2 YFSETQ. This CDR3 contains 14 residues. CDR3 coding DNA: TGCGCCTGCAGCTTGGCCGGCTGGGGCAATGAGCAGTTCTTC. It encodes CACSLAGWGNEQFF.

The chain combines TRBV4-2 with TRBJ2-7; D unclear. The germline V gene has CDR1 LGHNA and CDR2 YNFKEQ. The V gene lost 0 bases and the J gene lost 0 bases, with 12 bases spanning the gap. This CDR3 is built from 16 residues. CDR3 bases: TGTGCCAGCAGCCAAGATGGGTCAGGTGACTCCTACGAGCAGTACTTC. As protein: CASSQDGSGDSYEQYF.

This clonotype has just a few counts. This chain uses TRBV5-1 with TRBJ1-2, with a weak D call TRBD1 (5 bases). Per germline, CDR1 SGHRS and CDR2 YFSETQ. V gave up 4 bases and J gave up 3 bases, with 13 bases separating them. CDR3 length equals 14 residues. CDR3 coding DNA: TGCGCCAGCAGCCCGAGCAGGGTTGACTATGGCTACACCTTC. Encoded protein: CASSPSRVDYGYTF.

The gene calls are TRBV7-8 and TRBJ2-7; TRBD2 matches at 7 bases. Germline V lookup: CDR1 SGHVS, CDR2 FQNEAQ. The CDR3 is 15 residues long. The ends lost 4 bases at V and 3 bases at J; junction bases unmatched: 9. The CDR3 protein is CASSWSGALHYEQYF. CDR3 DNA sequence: TGTGCCAGCAGCTGGAGCGGGGCGCTACACTACGAGCAGTACTTC.

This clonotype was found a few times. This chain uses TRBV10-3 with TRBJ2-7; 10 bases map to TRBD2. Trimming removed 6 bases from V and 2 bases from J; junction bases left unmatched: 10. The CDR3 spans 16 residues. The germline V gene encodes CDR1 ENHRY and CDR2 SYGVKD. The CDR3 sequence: CAIRGSGGPNPYEQYF. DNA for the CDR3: TGTGCCATCAGGGGTAGCGGGGGGCCGAACCCCTACGAGCAGTACTTC.

CDR3 nucleotide sequence: TGTGCCAGCAGCCTCCATGGGGTCGCGGAGAACACTGAAGCTTTCTTT. Protein: CASSLHGVAENTEAFF. The rearrangement uses TRBV28 and TRBJ1-1; unclear D gene. This CDR3 spans 16 amino acids. Trimming stripped 6 bases from V and 1 base from J, with 18 bases between. Germline lookup yields CDR1 MDHEN and CDR2 SYDVKM.

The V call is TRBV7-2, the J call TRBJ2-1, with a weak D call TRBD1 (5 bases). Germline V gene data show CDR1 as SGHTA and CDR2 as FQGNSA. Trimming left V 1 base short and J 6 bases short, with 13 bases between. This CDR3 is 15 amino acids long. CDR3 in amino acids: CASSLVEWGPNEQFF. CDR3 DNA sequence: TGTGCCAGCAGCTTAGTCGAGTGGGGCCCCAATGAGCAGTTCTTC.